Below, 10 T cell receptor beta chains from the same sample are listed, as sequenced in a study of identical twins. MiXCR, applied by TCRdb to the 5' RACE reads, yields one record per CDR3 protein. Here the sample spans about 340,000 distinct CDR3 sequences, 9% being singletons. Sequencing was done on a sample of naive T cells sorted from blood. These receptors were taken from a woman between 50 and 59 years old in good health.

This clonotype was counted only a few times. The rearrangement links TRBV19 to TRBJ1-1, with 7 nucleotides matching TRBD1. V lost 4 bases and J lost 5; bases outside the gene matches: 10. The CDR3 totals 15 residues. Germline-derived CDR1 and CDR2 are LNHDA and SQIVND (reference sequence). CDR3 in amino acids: CASSTGHRGGTEAFF. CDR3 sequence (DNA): TGTGCCAGTAGTACCGGACACAGGGGAGGTACTGAAGCTTTCTTT. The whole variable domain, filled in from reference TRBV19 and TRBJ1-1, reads DGGITQSPKYLFRKEGQNVTLSCEQNLNHDAMYWYRQDPGQGLRLIYYSQIVNDFQKGDIAEGYSVSREKKESFPLTVTSAQKNPTAFYLCASSTGHRGGTEAFFGQGTRLTVV.

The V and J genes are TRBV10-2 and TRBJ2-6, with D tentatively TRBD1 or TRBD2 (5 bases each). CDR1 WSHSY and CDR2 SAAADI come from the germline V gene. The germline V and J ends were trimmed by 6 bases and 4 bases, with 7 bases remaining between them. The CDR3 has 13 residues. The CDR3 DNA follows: TGCGCCAGCAGAGAGGGGGGGGCCAACGTCCTGACTTTC. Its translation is CASREGGANVLTF.

CDR3: CASSFGILPYEQYV. The CDR3 region has the DNA TGTGCCAGCAGCTTCGGGATTCTCCCCTACGAGCAGTACGTC. J is TRBJ2-7 and V is TRBV5-5; TRBD2 might be the D (5 bases). CDR1 is SGHKS and CDR2 is YYEKEE in the germline V gene (reference sequence). V lost 2 bases and J 2 bases, leaving 11 bases between the germline ends. The CDR3 has 14 residues.

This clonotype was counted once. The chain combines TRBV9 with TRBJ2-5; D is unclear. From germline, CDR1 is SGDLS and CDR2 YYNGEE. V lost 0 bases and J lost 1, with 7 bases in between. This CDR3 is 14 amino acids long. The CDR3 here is CASSVELSQETQYF. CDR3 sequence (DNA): TGTGCCAGCAGCGTAGAACTATCCCAAGAGACCCAGTACTTC.

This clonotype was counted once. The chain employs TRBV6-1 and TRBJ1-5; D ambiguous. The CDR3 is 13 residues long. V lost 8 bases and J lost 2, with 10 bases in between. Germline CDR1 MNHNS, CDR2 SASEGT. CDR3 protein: CASVREGNQPQHF. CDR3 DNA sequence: TGTGCCAGCGTCCGGGAGGGCAATCAGCCCCAGCATTTT.

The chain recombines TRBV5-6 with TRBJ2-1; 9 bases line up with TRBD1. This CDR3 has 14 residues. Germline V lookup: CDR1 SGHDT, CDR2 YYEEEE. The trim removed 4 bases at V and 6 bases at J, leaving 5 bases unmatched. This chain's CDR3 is CASSPGQGFNEQFF. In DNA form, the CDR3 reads TGTGCCAGCAGCCCCGGACAGGGGTTCAATGAGCAGTTCTTC.

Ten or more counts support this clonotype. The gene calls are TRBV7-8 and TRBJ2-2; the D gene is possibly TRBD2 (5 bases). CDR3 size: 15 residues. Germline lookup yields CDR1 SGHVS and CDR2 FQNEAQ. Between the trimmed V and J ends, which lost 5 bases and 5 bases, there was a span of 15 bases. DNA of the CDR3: TGTGCCAGCAGCAGAGGAGGCCTCGGGACCGGGGAGCTGTTTTTT. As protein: CASSRGGLGTGELFF.

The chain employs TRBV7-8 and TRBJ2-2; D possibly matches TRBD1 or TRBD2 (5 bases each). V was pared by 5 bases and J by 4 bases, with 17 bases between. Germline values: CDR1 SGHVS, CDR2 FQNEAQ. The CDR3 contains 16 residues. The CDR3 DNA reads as TGTGCCAGCAGCCCTTCCCGGGGACCGAGCACCGGGGAGCTGTTTTTT. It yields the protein CASSPSRGPSTGELFF.

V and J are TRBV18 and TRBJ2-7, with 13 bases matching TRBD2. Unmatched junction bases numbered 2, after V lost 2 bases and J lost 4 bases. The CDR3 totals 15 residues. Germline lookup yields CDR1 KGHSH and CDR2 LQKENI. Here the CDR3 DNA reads TGTGCCAGCTCACCAGGGACTAGCGGGATGTACGAGCAGTACTTC. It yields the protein CASSPGTSGMYEQYF.

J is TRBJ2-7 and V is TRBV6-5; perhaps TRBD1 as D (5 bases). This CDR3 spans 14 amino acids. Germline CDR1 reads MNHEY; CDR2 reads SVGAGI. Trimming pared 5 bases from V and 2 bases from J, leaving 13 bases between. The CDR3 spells CASSTDRPTYEQYF. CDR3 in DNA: TGTGCCAGCAGTACCGACAGACCCACCTACGAGCAGTACTTC.